A single sample is the source of the 25 T cell receptor beta chains below, sequenced in a study of OX40 agonist ivuxolimab in advanced cancers. The method was immunoSEQ multiplex PCR; TCRdb's version includes in-frame clones alone and lacks a portion of them. This table holds tens of thousands of clones, 87% found once. Source: CD4+ or CD8+ T cells sorted from blood, taken in a trial of the OX40 agonist ivuxolimab. The receptors here all came from an adult with an advanced solid tumor such as melanoma, head and neck, liver or kidney cancer.

The V and J genes are TRBV30 and TRBJ2-7, with 10 bases fitting TRBD2. The ends lost 2 bases at V and 3 bases at J; junction bases unmatched: 7. The length of the CDR3 is 15 residues. Germline lookup yields CDR1 GTSNPN and CDR2 SVGIG (reference sequence). CDR3 in amino acids: CAWSPILAGDYEQYF. CDR3 nucleotide sequence: TGTGCCTGGAGTCCTATCCTAGCGGGGGACTACGAGCAGTACTTC.

The V call is TRBV18, the J call TRBJ2-2, with 8 nucleotides matching TRBD1. CDR1 is KGHSH and CDR2 is LQKENI in the germline V gene. The CDR3 has 15 amino acids. V lost 2 bases and J lost 4; bases outside the gene matches: 3. The CDR3 nucleotides are TGTGCCAGCTCACCAGGACAGGGCCGCACCGGGGAGCTGTTTTTT. Its translation is CASSPGQGRTGELFF.

The chain is built from TRBV14 and TRBJ2-5; D is possibly TRBD1 (5 bases). Germline V gene sequence: CDR1 SGHDN, CDR2 FVKESK. Trimming took off 4 bases at V and 7 bases at J, with 13 bases between the two ends. CDR3 length: 13 amino acids. The DNA for the CDR3 is TGTGCCAGCAGCCGACAGACCTTAGGGACCCAGTACTTC. Protein sequence: CASSRQTLGTQYF. Filled out from reference TRBV14 and TRBJ2-5, the complete variable domain reads EAGVTQFPSHSVIEKGQTVTLRCDPISGHDNLYWYRRVMGKEIKFLLHFVKESKQDESGMPNNRFLAERTGGTYSTLKVQPAELEDSGVYFCASSRQTLGTQYFGPGTRLLVL.

This chain joins TRBV7-4 and TRBJ2-7, with D perhaps matching TRBD1 (5 bases). The germline gives CDR1 SGHVT, CDR2 SQSDAQ. The CDR3 covers 14 residues. The V end lost 3 bases, the J end lost 0 bases, and 9 bases lay between the germline ends. CDR3 bases: TGTGCCAGCAGCTTCAGGGTGGACTCCTACGAGCAGTACTTC. Its protein product is CASSFRVDSYEQYF.

V usage is TRBV7-9 and J usage is TRBJ1-1, with D tentatively TRBD1 (5 bases). The V gene's germline CDR1 is SEHNR and CDR2 FQNEAQ (reference sequence). The germline V and J ends were trimmed by 4 bases and 4 bases, with 13 bases remaining between them. The CDR3 totals 14 residues. In DNA, the CDR3 is TGTGCCAGCAGCTCCTTCGGCGGGGGCACTGAAGCTTTCTTT. This translates into CASSSFGGGTEAFF.

This chain uses TRBV19 with TRBJ1-1; perhaps TRBD1 as D (6 bases). Germline V gene sequence: CDR1 LNHDA, CDR2 SQIVND (reference sequence). CDR3 length: 16 residues. With 6 bases removed from V and 5 bases from J, the gap between germline ends came to 22 bases. Written as DNA, the CDR3 is TGTGCCAGTAGCCACTTGGGGGGGCGCCTAGGAACTGAAGCTTTCTTT. Its protein product is CASSHLGGRLGTEAFF.

The rearrangement links TRBV30 to TRBJ2-7; D possibly matches TRBD1 or TRBD2 (5 bases each). Trimming took 0 bases from V and 4 from J, leaving 7 bases between them. Germline lookup yields CDR1 GTSNPN and CDR2 SVGIG (reference sequence). The CDR3 length is 12 residues. For the CDR3, the DNA is TGTGCCTGGAGTGTATGGGGGTACGAGCAGTACTTC. Translation gives CAWSVWGYEQYF.

This clone has just a few counts. The chain has TRBV5-1 and TRBJ1-2, with D unclear. V was trimmed by 0 bases and J by 7 bases, leaving 10 bases between them. Germline loops: CDR1 SGHRS, CDR2 YFSETQ. The length of the CDR3 is 13 residues. CDR3 nucleotide sequence: TGCGCCAGCAGCTTGGGTACCACCCGTGGCTACACCTTC. This translates into CASSLGTTRGYTF.

The rearrangement uses TRBV10-2 and TRBJ2-2; tentative D call: TRBD1 (5 bases). Deletions cut 9 bases from V and 0 bases from J, with 11 bases between. The CDR3 length is 14 residues. The germline V gene encodes CDR1 WSHSY and CDR2 SAAADI. The CDR3 reads CASNQGSNTGELFF. The CDR3 bases are TGCGCCAGTAACCAGGGATCGAACACCGGGGAGCTGTTTTTT.

The chain has TRBV2 and TRBJ2-3; D is ambiguous. Trimming shortened V by 8 bases and J by 5 bases, and 11 bases separated the two germline ends. This CDR3 region has 12 residues. Germline CDR1 SNHLY, CDR2 FYNNEI. This chain's CDR3 is CASGRTVDTQYF. The CDR3 DNA sequence: TGTGCCAGCGGGCGGACCGTAGATACGCAGTATTTT.

V is TRBV6-6 and J is TRBJ1-2; tentative D call: TRBD1 (5 bases). The CDR3 has 13 amino acids. V dropped 7 bases and J dropped 8 bases, with 17 bases sitting between them. CDR1 and CDR2 from the germline V gene are MNHNY and SVGAGI (reference sequence). CDR3 bases: TGTGCCAGCACGACCCAGGGAACAGGCGGCTACACCTTC. Its translation: CASTTQGTGGYTF.

The V gene is TRBV18, the J gene TRBJ2-3, with a possible D match to TRBD2 (5 bases). The ends were cut back, 1 base at V and 0 bases at J, with 8 bases in the middle. This CDR3 has 15 amino acids. In germline, CDR1 is KGHSH, CDR2 LQKENI. CDR3 residues: CASSPLASSTDTQYF. DNA for the CDR3: TGTGCCAGCTCACCACTAGCGTCTAGCACAGATACGCAGTATTTT. The full variable domain, its missing parts supplied by reference TRBV18 and TRBJ2-3, is NAGVMQNPRHLVRRRGQEARLRCSPMKGHSHVYWYRQLPEEGLKFMVYLQKENIIDESGMPKERFSAEFPKEGPSILRIQQVVRGDSAAYFCASSPLASSTDTQYFGPGTRLTVL.

V and J are TRBV28 and TRBJ2-1; unclear D gene. V shed 4 bases and J shed 4 bases, with 11 bases lying between them. In germline, CDR1 is MDHEN, CDR2 SYDVKM. The CDR3 length is 14 residues. CDR3 in DNA: TGTGCCAGCAGTTCTAACCTAGATTACAATGAGCAGTTCTTC. This sequence encodes CASSSNLDYNEQFF.

The chain recombines TRBV9 with TRBJ1-2, with 7 bases lining up with TRBD1. This CDR3 spans 14 amino acids. V gave up 0 bases and J gave up 6 bases; unmatched junction bases: 5. Germline V lookup: CDR1 SGDLS, CDR2 YYNGEE. This CDR3 is CASSVDRGGNGYTF. CDR3 in DNA: TGTGCCAGCAGCGTAGATAGAGGGGGCAATGGCTACACCTTC.

The CDR3 nucleotides are TGTGCCAGCAGCTTGGTGGAGTATTCCTACGAGCAGTACTTC. It codes for CASSLVEYSYEQYF. The chain is built from TRBV5-8 and TRBJ2-7, with unresolved D. In germline, CDR1 is SGHTS, CDR2 YDEGEE. This CDR3 has 14 residues. The V and J ends lost 0 bases and 1 base respectively, with 8 bases between them.

This clone was observed a single time. V and J are TRBV7-8 and TRBJ2-7; 8 positions match TRBD2. Germline CDR1 and CDR2: SGHVS and FQNEAQ. The CDR3 has 14 residues. Trimming at V came to 5 bases and at J to 4 bases, leaving 7 bases not matched to a gene. CDR3 region: CASSHLAGKYEQYF. The CDR3 DNA reads TGTGCCAGCAGCCATTTAGCGGGAAAGTACGAGCAGTACTTC.

The chain uses TRBV7-8 and TRBJ1-5; tentative D call: TRBD1 (6 bases). The CDR3 loop spans 16 amino acids. Trimming left V 2 bases short and J 2 bases short, with 13 bases between. CDR1 and CDR2 (germline): SGHVS, FQNEAQ. The CDR3 DNA sequence: TGTGCCAGCAGCTTATTAGGGGGGATGGGCAATCAGCCCCAGCATTTT. Residues: CASSLLGGMGNQPQHF.

J is TRBJ1-2 and V is TRBV19; weak D call: TRBD1 (6 bases). Trimming took 5 bases from V and 4 from J, leaving 14 bases between them. The CDR3 sequence is 14 residues long. Germline V gene data show CDR1 as LNHDA and CDR2 as SQIVND (reference sequence). The CDR3 DNA sequence: TGTGCCAGTAGTTTACAGGGTCCTGCCTATGGCTACACCTTC. Its protein is CASSLQGPAYGYTF.

As regards this clone: One end of the junction fails to match germline, which may point to a read error. This sequence joins TRBV7-7 and TRBJ2-7; D is undetermined. From germline, CDR1 is SSHAT and CDR2 FNYEAQ (reference sequence). The CDR3 spans 14 residues. In DNA, the CDR3 is TGTGCTAGCAGGCCCCCCGACAAAACCTACGAGCAGTACTTC. It encodes CASRPPDKTYEQYF. Drawing the rest from reference TRBV7-7 and TRBJ2-7, the complete variable domain is GAGVSQSPRYKVTKRGQDVTLRCDPISSHATLYWYQQALGQGPEFLTYFNYEAQPDKSGLPSDRFSAERPEGSISTLTIQRTEQRDSAMYRCASRPPDKTYEQYFGPGTRLTVT.

The genes are TRBV2 and TRBJ2-5; the match to TRBD2 covers 16 bases. V lost 7 bases and J lost 5; bases outside the gene matches: 10. Germline V gene data show CDR1 as SNHLY and CDR2 as FYNNEI. The CDR3 has 17 residues. The CDR3 spells CASTLGTSGGAVETQYF. DNA for the CDR3: TGTGCCAGCACCTTAGGGACTAGCGGGGGGGCCGTGGAGACCCAGTACTTC.

This clone appeared a few times. This chain uses TRBV9 with TRBJ2-1; 9 bases fit TRBD2. Germline CDR1 is SGDLS and CDR2 is YYNGEE. The CDR3 covers 16 residues. V shed 1 base and J 4 bases; nucleotides not matched to a gene: 6. CDR3 region: CASSVPAGGPYNEQFF. DNA of the CDR3: TGTGCCAGCAGCGTACCAGCGGGAGGCCCTTACAATGAGCAGTTCTTC.

The chain joins TRBV30 to TRBJ1-1; D uncertain. The germline CDR1 and CDR2 sequences are GTSNPN and SVGIG (reference sequence). V was pared by 0 bases and J by 5 bases, with 10 bases between. The CDR3 has 13 residues. The CDR3 bases are TGTGCCTGGAGTGTGATGGTGGGGACTGAAGCTTTCTTT. It is translated as CAWSVMVGTEAFF.

The CDR3 protein is CASSEVAGRRYNEQFF. CDR3 in DNA: TGTGCCAGCAGTGAAGTTGCCGGGAGGCGGTACAATGAGCAGTTCTTC. The genes are TRBV6-1 and TRBJ2-1, with TRBD2 matching over 7 bases. Germline-derived CDR1 and CDR2 are MNHNS and SASEGT. After removal of 1 base from V and 4 bases from J, the junction contained 7 bases not matched to a gene. There are 16 residues in the CDR3.

The rearrangement uses TRBV6-6 and TRBJ2-7; 8 bases match TRBD1. The trim removed 6 bases at V and 0 bases at J, leaving 4 bases unmatched. Germline-derived CDR1 and CDR2 are MNHNY and SVGAGI (reference sequence). The CDR3 is 14 residues long. The CDR3 loop reads CASSHDRGSYEQYF. Here the CDR3 DNA reads TGTGCCAGCAGCCATGACAGGGGCTCCTACGAGCAGTACTTC.

J is TRBJ1-1 and V is TRBV11-2; D gene uncertain. V shed 6 bases and J shed 0 bases, with 14 bases lying between them. This CDR3 is 15 amino acids long. Germline V gives CDR1 SGHAT, CDR2 FQNNGV. The CDR3 here is CASRDQGRMNTEAFF. In nucleotides, the CDR3 is TGTGCCAGCAGGGATCAAGGACGGATGAACACTGAAGCTTTCTTT.